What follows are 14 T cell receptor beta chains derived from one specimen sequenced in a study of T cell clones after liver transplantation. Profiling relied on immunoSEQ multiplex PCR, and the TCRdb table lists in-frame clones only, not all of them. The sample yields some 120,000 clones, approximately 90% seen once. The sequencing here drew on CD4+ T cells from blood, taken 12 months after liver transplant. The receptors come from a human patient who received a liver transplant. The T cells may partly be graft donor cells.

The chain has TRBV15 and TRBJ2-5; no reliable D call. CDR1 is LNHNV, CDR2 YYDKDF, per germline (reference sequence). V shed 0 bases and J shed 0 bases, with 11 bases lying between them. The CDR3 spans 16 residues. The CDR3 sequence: CATSRDGLGDQETQYF. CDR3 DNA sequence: TGTGCCACCAGCAGAGATGGGCTTGGGGACCAAGAGACCCAGTACTTC.

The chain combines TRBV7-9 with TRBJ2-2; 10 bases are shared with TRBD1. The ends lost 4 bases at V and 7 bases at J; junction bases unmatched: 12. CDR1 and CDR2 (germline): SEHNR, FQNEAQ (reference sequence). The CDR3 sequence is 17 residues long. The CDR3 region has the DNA TGTGCCAGCAGCTCTCCATTAGGACAGGGGGTCAACGGGGAGCTGTTTTTT. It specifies CASSSPLGQGVNGELFF.

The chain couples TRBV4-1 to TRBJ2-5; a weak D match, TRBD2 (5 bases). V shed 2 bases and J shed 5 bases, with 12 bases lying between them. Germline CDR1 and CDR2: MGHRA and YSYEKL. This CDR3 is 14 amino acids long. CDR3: CASSQLLVQETQYF. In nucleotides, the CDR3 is TGCGCCAGCAGCCAACTACTAGTCCAGGAGACCCAGTACTTC.

The CDR3: CASSQDRGRIYEQYF. CDR3 bases: TGCGCCAGCAGCCAAGACCGGGGACGGATCTACGAGCAGTACTTC. The J gene is TRBJ2-7, the V gene TRBV4-3, with D tentatively TRBD1 or TRBD2 (5 bases each). The CDR3 has 15 residues. CDR1 and CDR2 (germline): LGHNA, YSLEER. The V end was cut by 0 bases, the J end by 3 bases, with 12 bases between.

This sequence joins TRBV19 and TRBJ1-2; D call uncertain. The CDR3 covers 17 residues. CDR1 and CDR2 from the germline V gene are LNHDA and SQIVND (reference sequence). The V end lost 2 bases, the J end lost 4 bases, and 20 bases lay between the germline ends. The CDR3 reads CASSIYLAGFGFYGYTF. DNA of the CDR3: TGTGCCAGTAGTATATATTTGGCGGGGTTTGGCTTCTATGGCTACACCTTC.

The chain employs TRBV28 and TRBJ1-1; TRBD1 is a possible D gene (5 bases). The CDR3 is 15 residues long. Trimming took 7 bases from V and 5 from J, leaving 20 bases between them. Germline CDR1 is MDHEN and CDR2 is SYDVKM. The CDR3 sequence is CASISLGDVRTEAFF. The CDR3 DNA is TGTGCCAGCATATCCCTGGGGGACGTGCGGACTGAAGCTTTCTTT.

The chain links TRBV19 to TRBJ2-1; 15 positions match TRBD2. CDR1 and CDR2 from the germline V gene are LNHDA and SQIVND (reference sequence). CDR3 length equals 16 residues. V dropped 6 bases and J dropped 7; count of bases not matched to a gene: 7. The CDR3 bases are TGTGCCAGTAGCTCTCCTGGGACTAGCGGGAGGAATGAGCAGTTCTTC. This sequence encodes CASSSPGTSGRNEQFF.

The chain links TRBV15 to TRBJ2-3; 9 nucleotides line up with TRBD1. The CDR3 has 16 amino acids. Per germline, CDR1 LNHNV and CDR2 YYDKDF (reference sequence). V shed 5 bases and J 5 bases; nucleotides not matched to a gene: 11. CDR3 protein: CATSEPGQGVEDTQYF. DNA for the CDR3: TGTGCCACCAGCGAGCCGGGACAGGGCGTGGAAGATACGCAGTATTTT.

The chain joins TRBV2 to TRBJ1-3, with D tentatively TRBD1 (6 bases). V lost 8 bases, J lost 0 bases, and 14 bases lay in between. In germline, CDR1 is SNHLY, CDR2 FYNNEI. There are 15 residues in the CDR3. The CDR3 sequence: CASSPARGSGNTIYF. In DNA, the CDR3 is TGTGCCAGCTCCCCCGCCAGGGGCTCTGGAAACACCATATATTTT. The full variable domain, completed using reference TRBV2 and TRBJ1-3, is EPEVTQTPSHQVTQMGQEVILRCVPISNHLYFYWYRQILGQKVEFLVSFYNNEISEKSEIFDDQFSVERPDGSNFTLKIRSTKLEDSAMYFCASSPARGSGNTIYFGEGSWLTVV.

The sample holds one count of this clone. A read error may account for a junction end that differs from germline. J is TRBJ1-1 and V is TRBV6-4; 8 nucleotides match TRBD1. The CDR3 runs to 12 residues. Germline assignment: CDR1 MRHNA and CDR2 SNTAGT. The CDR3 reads CASSIRTGTRRF. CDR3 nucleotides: TGTGCCAGCAGTATTCGGACAGGGACCCGAAGGTTT.

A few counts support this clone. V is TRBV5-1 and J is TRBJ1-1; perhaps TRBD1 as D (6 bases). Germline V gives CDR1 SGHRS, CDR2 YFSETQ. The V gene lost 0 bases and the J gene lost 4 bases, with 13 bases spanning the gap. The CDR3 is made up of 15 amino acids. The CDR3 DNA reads TGCGCCAGCAGCTTGGAGGGAGGGGGGATCACTGAAGCTTTCTTT. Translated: CASSLEGGGITEAFF.

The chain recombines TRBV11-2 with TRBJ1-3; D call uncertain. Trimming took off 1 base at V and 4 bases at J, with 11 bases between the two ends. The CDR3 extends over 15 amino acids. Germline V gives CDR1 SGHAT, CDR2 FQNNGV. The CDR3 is CASSLVSSTGNTIYF. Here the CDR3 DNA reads TGTGCCAGCAGCTTAGTCAGCAGCACGGGAAACACCATATATTTT.

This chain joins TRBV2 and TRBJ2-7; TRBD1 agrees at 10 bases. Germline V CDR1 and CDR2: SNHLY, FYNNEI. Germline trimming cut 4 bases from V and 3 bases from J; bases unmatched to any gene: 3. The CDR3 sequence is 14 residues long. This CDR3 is CASSGGQGGYEQYF. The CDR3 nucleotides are TGTGCCAGCAGTGGTGGACAGGGGGGCTACGAGCAGTACTTC. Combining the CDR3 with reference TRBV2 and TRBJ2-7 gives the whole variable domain EPEVTQTPSHQVTQMGQEVILRCVPISNHLYFYWYRQILGQKVEFLVSFYNNEISEKSEIFDDQFSVERPDGSNFTLKIRSTKLEDSAMYFCASSGGQGGYEQYFGPGTRLTVT.

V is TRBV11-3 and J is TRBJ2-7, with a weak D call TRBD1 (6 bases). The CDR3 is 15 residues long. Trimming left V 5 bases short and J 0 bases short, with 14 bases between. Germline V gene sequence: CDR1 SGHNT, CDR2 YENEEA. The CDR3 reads CASSPQGRGSYEQYF. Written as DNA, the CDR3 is TGTGCCAGCAGCCCCCAGGGGCGCGGCTCCTACGAGCAGTACTTC.